This T cell receptor beta chain originates from a study of T cells in Graves' hyperthyroidism and ophthalmopathy. This clonotype was observed many times. The CDR3 has 13 amino acids. Trimming took 1 base from V and 6 from J, leaving 10 bases between them. Per germline, CDR1 MDHEN and CDR2 SYDVKM. Hyperthyroidism patients were newly diagnosed, had disease duration under 2 months, and were aged 18 to 65 years. The diagnoses drew upon clinical symptoms, serum thyroxine and TRAb, thyroid ultrasound and orbital computed tomography. Amplified TCR beta CDR3 regions came from RNA transcripts. The TCR CDR3 first-round RT-PCR relied on the HTBI primer set. TCRdb independently ran MiXCR on the multiplex PCR reads; one entry per CDR3 protein. Of around 400,000 distinct CDR3 sequences listed, around 14% are singletons.

The sequenced sample was blood. The chain combines TRBV28 with TRBJ2-7, with D hard to call. The clonotype was recovered from a woman aged 18-30 years with Graves' hyperthyroidism that later progressed to Graves' ophthalmopathy. CDR3 protein: CASSLYSPPEQYF. The CDR3 bases are TGTGCCAGCAGTTTATATTCCCCCCCCGAGCAGTACTTC.